This T cell receptor (beta chain) originates from a study of T cell repertoires in ileal Crohn's disease. Overall study context: Under 40% were active smokers at surgery; median disease duration was roughly eight years. Postoperative therapy was given to about half: roughly 11 thiopurines, roughly 18 anti-TNF agents.

About this clone itself: No antigen is known for it.

The protocol was immunoSEQ multiplex PCR, while the TCRdb copy is restricted to in-frame clones and leaves out a portion. The sample holds about 14,000 clones; over 65% are singletons and the top ten take 4.5%. General study results and limits: Clonality above 26.8% at surgery always came with endoscopic recurrence.

V was clipped by 1 base and J by 0 bases; unmatched bases: 4. This CDR3 is built from 17 residues. Germline CDR1 and CDR2: SGHTS and YDEGEE. Sequenced: ileal tissue. The sequence came from an adult with Crohn's disease. This sequence joins TRBV5-8 and TRBJ2-6, with TRBD2 matching 7 bases. The CDR3 DNA sequence: TGTGCCAGCAGCTTGTGGGGGGGAACCTCTGGGGCCAACGTCCTGACTTTC. Its protein product is CASSLWGGTSGANVLTF. The complete variable domain, with remaining parts taken from reference TRBV5-8 and TRBJ2-6, reads EAGVTQSPTHLIKTRGQQATLRCSPISGHTSVYWYQQALGLGLQFLLWYDEGEERNRGNFPPRFSGRQFPNYSSELNVNALELEDSALYLCASSLWGGTSGANVLTFGAGSRLTVL.